Listed here are 13 T cell receptor beta chains from one sample, sequenced in a study of blood T cell repertoires in COVID-19. Profiled with immunoSEQ multiplex PCR; TCRdb holds only in-frame clones, not every one. The table lists more than 250,000 clones, roughly 80% of them singletons, with roughly 4.7% in the top ten. The sample comprised PBMCs or T cells enriched from blood (not recorded which). The receptor source for this set is a middle-aged man who had been exposed to COVID-19.

The chain employs TRBV6-1 and TRBJ2-2; TRBD1 matches at 9 bases. The CDR3 is made up of 15 amino acids. Unmatched junction bases numbered 6, after V lost 1 base and J lost 9 bases. The germline gives CDR1 MNHNS, CDR2 SASEGT. The chain's CDR3 is CASSEVGQGSRELFF. In DNA form, the CDR3 reads TGTGCCAGCAGTGAAGTGGGACAGGGATCGAGGGAGCTGTTTTTT.

This clone was seen only once. The J gene is TRBJ2-5, the V gene TRBV6-5; D possibly corresponds to TRBD1 (5 bases). The CDR3 length is 13 residues. Trimming shortened V by 2 bases and J by 1 base, and 5 bases separated the two germline ends. Germline V lookup: CDR1 MNHEY, CDR2 SVGAGI. The CDR3 loop is CASSYGAQETQYF. Here the CDR3 DNA reads TGTGCCAGCAGTTACGGGGCCCAAGAGACCCAGTACTTC.

The chain joins TRBV19 to TRBJ2-1, with D perhaps TRBD2 (6 bases). CDR3 length: 14 residues. CDR1 and CDR2 (germline): LNHDA, SQIVND (reference sequence). V was pared by 10 bases and J by 7 bases, with 20 bases between. CDR3 DNA sequence: TGTGCCACCCACCCCGGGAGTAGGGTTAATGAGCAGTTCTTC. Translating it yields CATHPGSRVNEQFF. Variable domain in full (rest from reference TRBV19 and TRBJ2-1): DGGITQSPKYLFRKEGQNVTLSCEQNLNHDAMYWYRQDPGQGLRLIYYSQIVNDFQKGDIAEGYSVSREKKESFPLTVTSAQKNPTAFYLCATHPGSRVNEQFFGPGTRLTVL.

The V call is TRBV7-9, the J call TRBJ2-5, with unresolved D. This CDR3 has 13 amino acids. Germline assignment: CDR1 SEHNR and CDR2 FQNEAQ (reference sequence). With 4 bases removed from V and 1 base from J, the gap between germline ends came to 7 bases. The CDR3 reads CASSYGFQETQYF. The CDR3 bases are TGTGCCAGCAGCTATGGCTTCCAAGAGACCCAGTACTTC.

The rearrangement links TRBV12-3 or TRBV12-4 to TRBJ2-2; 7 nucleotides match TRBD2. V trimming: 6 bases; J trimming: 13 bases; junction bases outside the gene matches: 11. The CDR3 totals 13 residues. The CDR3 loop reads CASSTDWGGGLFF. CDR3 DNA sequence: TGTGCCAGCAGCACTGATTGGGGGGGAGGGCTGTTTTTT.

The rearrangement uses TRBV12-5 and TRBJ1-4; D not certain. In germline, CDR1 is LGHNT, CDR2 FRNRAP. V was pared by 2 bases and J by 0 bases, with 10 bases between. The CDR3 extends over 16 amino acids. The CDR3, as DNA: TGTGCTAGTGGTTTGACCCGGAGGGCAACTAATGAAAAACTGTTTTTT. It translates to CASGLTRRATNEKLFF. Full variable domain (remainder filled in from reference TRBV12-5 and TRBJ1-4): DARVTQTPRHKVTEMGQEVTMRCQPILGHNTVFWYRQTMMQGLELLAYFRNRAPLDDSGMPKDRFSAEMPDATLATLKIQPSEPRDSAVYFCASGLTRRATNEKLFFGSGTQLSVL.

Note on this clone: As the CDR3 is not closed by the conserved phenylalanine or tryptophan, this likely results from a read error. The DNA is omitted, as the CDR3 cannot be located on it reliably, and the CDR3 follows TCRdb's listing. The V call is TRBV7-8, the J call TRBJ2-2; the table assigns TRBD1, which was not confirmed against the DNA. The CDR3 is 10 amino acids long, termini counted. Looked up from germline, CDR1 is SGHVS and CDR2 is FQNEAQ. CDR3 in amino acids: CASSLLWDKG.

This clone was found once. Here the CDR3 reads CASSIRTPNYGYTF. As DNA, the CDR3 is TGTGCCAGTAGTATCCGGACACCTAACTATGGCTACACCTTC. The chain combines TRBV19 with TRBJ1-2; D is possibly TRBD1 (5 bases). The CDR3 consists of 14 residues. The V gene lost 3 bases and the J gene lost 0 bases, with 8 bases spanning the gap. The germline V gene encodes CDR1 LNHDA and CDR2 SQIVND (reference sequence).

V usage is TRBV3-1 (or the pseudogene TRBV3-2) and J usage is TRBJ2-1; 7 positions match TRBD2. This CDR3 has 16 residues. Germline V lookup: CDR1 LGHDT, CDR2 YNNKEL (reference sequence). V lost 1 base and J lost 8; bases outside the gene matches: 11. The CDR3 bases are TGTGCCAGCAGCCAAGGCCCCGCGGGAGCTGGTGATGAGCAGTTCTTC. Encoded protein: CASSQGPAGAGDEQFF.

V is TRBV5-1 and J is TRBJ1-2; the D gene is possibly TRBD1 (5 bases). Per the germline V gene, CDR1 is SGHRS and CDR2 is YFSETQ. Trimming stripped 3 bases from V and 8 bases from J, with 17 bases between. This CDR3 is 14 amino acids long. The CDR3 sequence is CASSSGAGGEGYTF. The DNA of the CDR3 is TGCGCCAGCAGCTCAGGAGCGGGGGGAGAAGGCTACACCTTC.

This rearrangement joins TRBV5-5 to TRBJ2-7; perhaps TRBD1 as D (5 bases). Trimming removed 4 bases at V and 1 base at J, with 9 bases between. The CDR3 is 13 residues long. Germline CDR1 is SGHKS and CDR2 is YYEKEE (reference sequence). CDR3: CASSQTGSYEQYF. CDR3 DNA sequence: TGTGCCAGCAGCCAAACAGGATCCTACGAGCAGTACTTC.

Only a few counts were recorded for this clone. The CDR3: CASSQPTRLAGGPYEQYF. The CDR3 nucleotides read TGCGCCAGCAGTCAACCGACTAGACTAGCGGGAGGGCCGTACGAGCAGTACTTC. The rearrangement joins TRBV23-1 to TRBJ2-7; 14 bases map to TRBD2. TRBV23-1 is treated as an ORF (open reading frame) with a function not yet certain. V lost 2 bases, J lost 4 bases, and 10 bases stayed unmatched. CDR3 length: 18 amino acids.

The chain joins TRBV29-1 to TRBJ2-1; possible D gene TRBD2, 6 bases. V was cut by 6 bases and J by 13 bases, with 13 bases left in between. Germline V CDR1 and CDR2: SQVTM, ANQGSEA. CDR3 length: 10 residues. The CDR3 region has the DNA TGCAGCGTCTATAGCGGAGTACAGTTCTTC. Translation gives CSVYSGVQFF.